This TCR beta chain emerged from a study of blood T cell repertoires in COVID-19. The CDR3 length is 15 residues. Looked up from germline, CDR1 is LNHDA and CDR2 is SQIVND (reference sequence). The ends lost 6 bases at V and 7 bases at J; junction bases unmatched: 9. Produced via immunoSEQ multiplex PCR; TCRdb's table is partial and in-frame only. The repertoire has 150,000 to 200,000 clones, around 81% of them found once; the top ten carry around 2.4%. The source is a human donor with acute or convalescent COVID-19. The donor label of this sample is uncertain. Sequencing was performed on peripheral blood. The gene calls are TRBV19 and TRBJ2-2; 9 nucleotides agree with TRBD2. CDR3 DNA: TGTGCCAGTAGATTAACGGGACTAGCTGGCGGGGAGCTGTTTTTT. It is translated as CASRLTGLAGGELFF.